One and the same sample provided the 14 T cell receptor beta chains below, sequenced in a study of blood T cell repertoires in COVID-19. Clones were read by immunoSEQ multiplex PCR, and TCRdb kept only the in-frame ones, dropping some. Of more than 300,000 clones listed, roughly 86% were seen once; the top ten hold about 7%. The specimen sequenced was peripheral blood. The receptors were sampled from a woman aged 70-85 years with COVID-19, enrolled during active disease.

In nucleotides, the CDR3 is TGCGCCAGCAGCCAGCTAGACAGGGGGGCTAATGAAAAACTGTTTTTT. Translation gives CASSQLDRGANEKLFF. The chain couples TRBV4-1 to TRBJ1-4, with 9 bases matching TRBD1. V dropped 3 bases and J dropped 3; count of bases not matched to a gene: 5. The CDR3 has 16 residues. From germline, CDR1 is MGHRA and CDR2 YSYEKL.

V usage is TRBV6-6 and J usage is TRBJ2-1; D might be TRBD1 (6 bases). V lost 5 bases, J lost 4 bases, and 27 bases lay in between. The V gene's germline CDR1 is MNHNY and CDR2 SVGAGI (reference sequence). CDR3 length: 19 amino acids. The chain's CDR3 is CASSPLITRGPNTYNEQFF. The DNA of the CDR3 is TGTGCCAGCAGTCCCCTCATCACCAGGGGCCCTAACACTTACAATGAGCAGTTCTTC.

The V and J genes are TRBV6-5 and TRBJ2-6; D may be TRBD1 (5 bases). The V end lost 6 bases, the J end lost 0 bases, and 6 bases lay between the germline ends. The germline V gene encodes CDR1 MNHEY and CDR2 SVGAGI. CDR3 length: 14 residues. The CDR3 reads CASRDNSGANVLTF. CDR3 bases: TGTGCCAGCAGGGACAACTCTGGGGCCAACGTCCTGACTTTC.

This chain links TRBV5-1 with TRBJ2-7; 7 bases agree with TRBD1. Trimming cost V 4 bases and J 2 bases; bases outside gene matches: 9. CDR1 and CDR2 from the germline V gene are SGHRS and YFSETQ. CDR3 length: 15 amino acids. CDR3 nucleotide sequence: TGCGCCAGCAGCACCGGGGACAGCTGGACCTACGAGCAGTACTTC. This translates into CASSTGDSWTYEQYF.

The gene calls are TRBV9 and TRBJ1-4; tentatively, D is TRBD1 (5 bases). Germline values: CDR1 SGDLS, CDR2 YYNGEE. Deletions cut 4 bases from V and 15 bases from J, with 19 bases between. The CDR3 loop spans 13 amino acids. This CDR3 is CASSYSMEGLLFF. CDR3 in DNA: TGTGCCAGCAGCTACTCAATGGAGGGGTTGTTGTTTTTT.

In DNA, the CDR3 is TGTGCCAGTAGTAGTCTAGGAGGACAGGGGAATTCACCCCTCCACTTT. This gives the protein CASSSLGGQGNSPLHF. This chain connects TRBV19 to TRBJ1-6; 9 bases line up with TRBD1. Germline V gene data show CDR1 as LNHDA and CDR2 as SQIVND (reference sequence). The length of the CDR3 is 16 residues. V shed 4 bases and J 7 bases; nucleotides not matched to a gene: 8.

The chain carries TRBV3-1 (or the pseudogene TRBV3-2) and TRBJ2-7, with 8 bases lining up with TRBD1. V gave up 4 bases and J gave up 7 bases; unmatched junction bases: 15. Germline CDR1 and CDR2: LGHDT and YNNKEL (reference sequence). The CDR3 loop spans 16 amino acids. The CDR3 nucleotides are TGTGCCAGCAGCCCTCGGACAGGGAGAGGCCTACGAGAGCAGTACTTC. Translating it yields CASSPRTGRGLREQYF.

J is TRBJ2-2 and V is TRBV24-1, with D unresolved. CDR1 KGHDR and CDR2 SFDVKD come from the germline V gene. V dropped 5 bases and J dropped 3 bases, with 6 bases sitting between them. The CDR3 is 13 amino acids. CDR3 sequence reads: CATSVGYTGELFF. CDR3 in DNA: TGTGCCACCAGTGTCGGGTACACCGGGGAGCTGTTTTTT.

This chain's CDR3 is CASSLKQGSEAFF. The CDR3, as DNA: TGTGCCAGCAGCTTAAAACAGGGATCTGAAGCTTTCTTT. The chain is built from TRBV13 and TRBJ1-1, with D perhaps matching TRBD1 (6 bases). Between the trimmed V and J ends, which lost 2 bases and 6 bases, there was a span of 10 bases. The CDR3 spans 13 residues. Germline V gene sequence: CDR1 PRHDT, CDR2 FYEKMQ (reference sequence).

This chain's CDR3 is CSASGAKRPTGTGNQPQHF. The CDR3 DNA sequence: TGCAGTGCTAGTGGGGCTAAGCGGCCGACCGGGACAGGGAATCAGCCCCAGCATTTT. The chain couples TRBV20-1 to TRBJ1-5, with TRBD1 identical over 9 bases. The CDR3 has 19 amino acids. The J segment lost 4 bases and the V segment lost 3 bases, leaving 19 bases of the junction unmatched. Per germline, CDR1 DFQATT and CDR2 SNEGSKA (reference sequence).

The rearrangement joins TRBV27 to TRBJ1-4; the D is unclear. The CDR3 totals 15 residues. Trimming took off 4 bases at V and 0 bases at J, with 9 bases between the two ends. Germline CDR1 MNHEY, CDR2 SMNVEV (reference sequence). The CDR3, as DNA: TGTGCCAGCAGTTCGACGACTTCAACTAATGAAAAACTGTTTTTT. As protein: CASSSTTSTNEKLFF.

The gene calls are TRBV18 and TRBJ1-5; D remains ambiguous. CDR3 length: 14 amino acids. Germline-derived CDR1 and CDR2 are KGHSH and LQKENI. Trimming pared 6 bases from V and 3 bases from J, leaving 12 bases between. CDR3 DNA sequence: TGTGCCAGCTCCCCCGGTGGGCCCAATCAGCCCCAGCATTTT. Its translation: CASSPGGPNQPQHF.

V and J are TRBV15 and TRBJ1-4; 9 nucleotides agree with TRBD1. This CDR3 is built from 16 residues. The V segment lost 1 base and the J segment 5 bases; nucleotides outside the gene matches: 5. CDR1 is LNHNV, CDR2 YYDKDF, per germline (reference sequence). The CDR3 nucleotides are TGTGCCACCAGCAGAGGGGCCGGGACAGGGAATGAAAAACTGTTTTTT. Translation: CATSRGAGTGNEKLFF.

In nucleotides, the CDR3 is TGCAGTGCTAGTCGCGGAGGGACTGCCAATGCACCGAACACTGAAGCTTTCTTT. This codes for CSASRGGTANAPNTEAFF. The chain carries TRBV20-1 and TRBJ1-1; possibly TRBD1 for D (5 bases). Germline CDR1 reads DFQATT; CDR2 reads SNEGSKA (reference sequence). V was trimmed by 3 bases and J by 1 base, leaving 24 bases between them. This CDR3 is 18 amino acids long.